This T cell receptor beta chain originates from a study of T-cell memory formation after mild COVID-19. Whole-study context: Across donors, TCR clusters were largely donor specific. Broader study findings: CD4/CD8 balance held among clones contracting day 15 to 85, and later expanders leaned CD4+. Clonal second-wave expansions that peaked on day 37 had unconfirmed SARS-CoV-2 specificity.

Concerning this clonotype: Antigen: not known.

TCRdb independently ran MiXCR on the 5' RACE reads; one entry per CDR3 protein. In the table there are fewer than 550,000 distinct CDR3 sequences, 20% of which are singletons. What was sequenced was PBMCs or a T cell subset sorted from them (not recorded which). This TCR derives from an adult woman who had mild COVID-19 (a few samples of this study predate the infection). Cell type and time point are not known.

The CDR3 sequence is CASSSWGKSEAFF. The CDR3 DNA is TGTGCCAGCAGTTCTTGGGGGAAGTCTGAAGCTTTCTTT. This chain connects TRBV12-3 or TRBV12-4 to TRBJ1-1; D is possibly TRBD1 (5 bases). Trimming took off 4 bases at V and 6 bases at J, with 12 bases between the two ends. This CDR3 is built from 13 residues.